This T cell receptor beta chain was captured by sequencing in a study of T cell repertoires in cytomegalovirus infection. Study-wide context: CMV epitopes used comprised recently identified HLA-C-restricted ones and well-studied HLA-B-restricted ones.

MiXCR, run by TCRdb on the reads, gives a single entry per CDR3 protein. Here the sample spans around 570,000 distinct CDR3 sequences, 40% being singletons. This clonotype has only a few counts. The antigen is undetermined. Study-level points and caveats: HLA-C-restricted CMV-specific TCR beta clonotypes prevailed in the ex vivo response. Frequencies of public TCR beta families were cumulated, and this identified carriers of CMV plus the relevant HLA.

J was trimmed by 12 bases and V by 6 bases; bases with no gene match: 9. The CDR3 loop spans 14 amino acids. Germline V lookup: CDR1 LGHDT, CDR2 YNNKEL (reference sequence). The TCR sequence derives from a human donor in good health (CMV status not recorded). Some clones in this sample may be carry-over from other donors' samples. The chain combines TRBV3-1 with TRBJ1-6, with 9 bases fitting TRBD1. The sample consisted of cultured PBMCs, taken from culture after CMV antigen stimulation. The CDR3 coding sequence is TGTGCCAGCAGTCAACCGGGACAGGGAGGACCCCTCCACTTT. This gives the protein CASSQPGQGGPLHF.